This T cell receptor beta chain was captured in a study of shared clonotypes between healthy human individuals. Study at large: The composition of the donors was a couple of women and a few men aged 18 to 49.

This clone appeared a single time. What it recognizes is unknown. Repertoires were generated with immunoSEQ multiplex PCR, while TCRdb's copy carries only in-frame clones and drops some. The table lists 400,000 to 500,000 clones, 76% of them singletons. With unsorted samples, genomic DNA was obtained from tens of millions of PBMCs. General study results and limits: The authors sampled blood alone, and tissue repertoires likely differ.

The germline V gene has CDR1 MDHEN and CDR2 SYDVKM. The CDR3 is 14 amino acids. V lost 4 bases to trimming and J lost 3 bases, with 13 bases between them. This TCR was recovered from a woman in her 40s in good health. Some clones in this sample may be carry-over from other donors' samples. V is TRBV28 and J is TRBJ2-7, with D perhaps matching TRBD2 (6 bases). Sequenced material: PBMCs. The CDR3 coding sequence is TGTGCCAGCAGTTCCCTAACGGGGGACTACGAGCAGTACTTC. This translates into CASSSLTGDYEQYF. Supplemented by reference TRBV28 and TRBJ2-7, the full variable domain reads DVKVTQSSRYLVKRTGEKVFLECVQDMDHENMFWYRQDPGLGLRLIYFSYDVKMKEKGDIPEGYSVSREKKERFSLILESASTNQTSMYLCASSSLTGDYEQYFGPGTRLTVT.